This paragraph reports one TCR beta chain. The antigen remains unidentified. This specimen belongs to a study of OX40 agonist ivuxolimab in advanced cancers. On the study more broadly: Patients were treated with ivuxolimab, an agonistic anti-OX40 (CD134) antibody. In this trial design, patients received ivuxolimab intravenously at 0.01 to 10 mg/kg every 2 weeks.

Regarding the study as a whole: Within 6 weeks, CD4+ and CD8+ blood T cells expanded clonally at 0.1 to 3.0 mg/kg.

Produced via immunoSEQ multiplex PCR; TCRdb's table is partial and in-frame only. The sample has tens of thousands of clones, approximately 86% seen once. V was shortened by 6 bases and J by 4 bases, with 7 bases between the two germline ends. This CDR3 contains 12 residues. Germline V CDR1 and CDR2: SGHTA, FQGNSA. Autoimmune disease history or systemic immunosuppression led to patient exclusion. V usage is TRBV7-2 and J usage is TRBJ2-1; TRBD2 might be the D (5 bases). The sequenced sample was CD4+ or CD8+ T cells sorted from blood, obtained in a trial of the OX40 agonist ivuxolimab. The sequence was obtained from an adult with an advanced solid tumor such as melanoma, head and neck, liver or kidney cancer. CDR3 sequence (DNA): TGTGCCAGCAGTTGGGAGTACAATGAGCAGTTCTTC. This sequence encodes CASSWEYNEQFF.